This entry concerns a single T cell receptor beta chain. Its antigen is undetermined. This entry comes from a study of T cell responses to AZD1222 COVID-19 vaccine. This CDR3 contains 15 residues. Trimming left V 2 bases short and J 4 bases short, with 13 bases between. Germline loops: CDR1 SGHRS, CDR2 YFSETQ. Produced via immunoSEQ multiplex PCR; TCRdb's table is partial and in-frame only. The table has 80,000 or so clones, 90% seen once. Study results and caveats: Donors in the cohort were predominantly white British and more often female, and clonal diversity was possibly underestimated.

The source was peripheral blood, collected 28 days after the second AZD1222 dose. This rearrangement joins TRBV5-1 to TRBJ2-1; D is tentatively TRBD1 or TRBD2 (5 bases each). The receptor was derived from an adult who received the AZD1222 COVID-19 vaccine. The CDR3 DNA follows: TGCGCCAGCAGCTTCGGTCAGGGAGTTTACAATGAGCAGTTCTTC. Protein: CASSFGQGVYNEQFF.